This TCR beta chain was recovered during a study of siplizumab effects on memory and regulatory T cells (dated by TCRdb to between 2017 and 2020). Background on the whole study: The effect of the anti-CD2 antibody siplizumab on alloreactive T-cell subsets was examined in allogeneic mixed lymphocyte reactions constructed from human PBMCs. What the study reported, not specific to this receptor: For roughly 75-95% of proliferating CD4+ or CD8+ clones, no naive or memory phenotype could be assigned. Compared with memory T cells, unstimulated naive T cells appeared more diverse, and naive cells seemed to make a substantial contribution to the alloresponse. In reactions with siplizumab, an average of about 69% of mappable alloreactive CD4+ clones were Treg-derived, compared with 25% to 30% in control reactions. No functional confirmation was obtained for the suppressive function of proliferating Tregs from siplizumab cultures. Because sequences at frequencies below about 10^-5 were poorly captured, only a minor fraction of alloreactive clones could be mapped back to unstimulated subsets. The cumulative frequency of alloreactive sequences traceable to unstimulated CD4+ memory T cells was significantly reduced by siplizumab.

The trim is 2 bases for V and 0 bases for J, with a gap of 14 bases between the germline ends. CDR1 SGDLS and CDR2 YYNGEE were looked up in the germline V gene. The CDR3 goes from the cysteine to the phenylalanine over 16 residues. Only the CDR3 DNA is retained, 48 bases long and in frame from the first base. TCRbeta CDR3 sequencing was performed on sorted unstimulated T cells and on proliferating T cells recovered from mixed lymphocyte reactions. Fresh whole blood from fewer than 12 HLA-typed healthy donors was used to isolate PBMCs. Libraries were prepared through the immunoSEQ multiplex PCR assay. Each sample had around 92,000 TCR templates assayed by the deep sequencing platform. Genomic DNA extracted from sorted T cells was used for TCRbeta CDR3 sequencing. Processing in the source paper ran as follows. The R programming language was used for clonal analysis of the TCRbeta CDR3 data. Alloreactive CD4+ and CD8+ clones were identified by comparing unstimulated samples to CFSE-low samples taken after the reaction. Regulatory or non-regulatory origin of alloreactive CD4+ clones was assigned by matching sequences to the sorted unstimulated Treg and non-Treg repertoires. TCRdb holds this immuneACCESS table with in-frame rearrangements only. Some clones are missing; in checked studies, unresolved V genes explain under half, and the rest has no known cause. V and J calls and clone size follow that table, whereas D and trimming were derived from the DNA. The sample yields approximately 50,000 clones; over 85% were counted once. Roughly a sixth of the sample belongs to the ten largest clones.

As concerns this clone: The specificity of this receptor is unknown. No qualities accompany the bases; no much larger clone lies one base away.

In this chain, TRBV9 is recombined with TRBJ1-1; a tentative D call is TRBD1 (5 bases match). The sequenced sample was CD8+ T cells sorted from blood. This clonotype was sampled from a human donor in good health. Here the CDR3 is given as CASSVASGPMNTEAFF. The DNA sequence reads TGTGCCAGCAGCGTTGCTTCGGGGCCTATGAACACTGAAGCTTTCTTT. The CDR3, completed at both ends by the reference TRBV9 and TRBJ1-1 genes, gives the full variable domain DSGVTQTPKHLITATGQRVTLRCSPRSGDLSVYWYQQSLDQGLQFLIQYYNGEERAKGNILERFSAQQFPDLHSELNLSSLELGDSALYFCASSVASGPMNTEAFFGQGTRLTVV.